The entry that follows covers one TCR beta chain sequence. Its antigen is unknown. The source of the sample is a study of cytomegalovirus exposure and HLA in healthy donors. Study-level points and caveats: There was a cluster of highly shared sequence variants that was likely a sequencing artifact. In a later analysis, 16,951 TCR beta sequences were associated with HLA alleles at 0.05 false discovery rate. Common viral pathogens were later found to be apparently linked to several of the most significant clusters. Most TCR sequences showed up rarely, but some public TCRs showed up in many donors.

PCR amplification relied on 60 Vbeta primers (plus 13 Jbeta primers). Produced via immunoSEQ multiplex PCR; TCRdb's table is partial and in-frame only. The repertoire consists of 120,000 to 150,000 clones, with around 65% occurring once and the leading ten covering less than 2%. Germline CDR1 reads LNHDA; CDR2 reads SQIVND (reference sequence). This CDR3 contains 16 residues. With 10 bases clipped from V and 2 bases from J, the junction kept 11 bases outside the gene matches. The sequence was collected from a male donor in good health and CMV-seronegative. The chain employs TRBV19 and TRBJ2-3; TRBD2 aligns across 11 bases. Input material: PBMCs. CDR3 residues: CATAKPSGGTTDTQYF. CDR3 in DNA: TGTGCCACCGCGAAGCCTAGCGGGGGGACCACAGATACGCAGTATTTT.